This T cell receptor beta chain was observed in a study of T cells in localized non-small cell lung cancer (dated by TCRdb to about 2020). Turning to the overall study: Comparing tumors with uninvolved tumor-adjacent lungs, the study looked at the T cell repertoires of 200 to 250 patients with early-stage NSCLC. All 220 or so NSCLC patients in the cohort were treatment-naive and had localized lung tumors that were resected. NSCLC patients had a mean age of approximately 70 years, and more than 120 were male and 107 female. The study at large found these results: Of the top 100 tumor clones, a median of roughly 53 were detected in paired uninvolved adjacent lung; under 35 were also among that lung's top 100. Higher blood T cell density associated with longer overall survival, while higher adjacent-lung clonality associated with shorter survival. Because the study design was exploratory, TCR variables were selected using unadjusted p-values without false-discovery rate correction. The highest T cell clonality was observed in uninvolved tumor-adjacent lung, where clonality exceeded that of tumor, suggesting that antigenic responses were more focused in uninvolved tumor-adjacent lung. Because multi-region tumor sequencing was not done, intratumor heterogeneity could not be ruled out.

The germline V gene provides CDR1 SGDLS and CDR2 YYNGEE. Spanning cysteine to phenylalanine, the CDR3 consists of 13 amino acids. The kept DNA is CDR3 alone, 39 bases in frame from the first base. V loses 2 bases, J loses 7 bases, and the germline ends lie 12 bases apart. With respect to this clone: Its antigen is still unknown. Within one base of it there is no much larger clone, and no base qualities were kept.

At diagnosis, peripheral blood, uninvolved tumor-adjacent lung and tumor were collected and stored as a combination of fresh-frozen and FFPE material. For TCR repertoire profiling, blood samples were analyzed in the form of peripheral blood mononuclear cells. TCR beta CDR3 regions were sequenced from DNA using the immunoSEQ Assay. Per the authors' processing: T cell density was computed as TCR beta template counts normalized to usable DNA estimated by amplifying housekeeping genes. The preseqR package was used to estimate richness by extrapolating to 400,000 templates for PBMC samples and to 120,000 templates for tissue samples. Clonality was taken to be one minus Pielou's evenness. Differential abundance testing on productive amino-acid clonotypes, with a minimum total count of 5 and an alpha of 0.1, was used to identify tissue-enriched TCRs. The Jaccard Index and the Morisita Overlap Index were used to quantify repertoire overlap between compartments. GLIPH clustered TCR beta CDR3s with public tetramer-defined viral CDR3s; viral motifs required at least three viral sequences plus V-gene enrichment. TCRdb took this table from immuneACCESS and kept in-frame rearrangements with V and J called. Such tables lack part of the clones; where checked against another copy, unresolved V genes explain under half of the gap, and the rest is unexplained. V and J calls and clone size come straight from that table; D and trimming were deduced from the DNA. This sample gives 25,000 to 35,000 clones in total; 91% of them show up just once. The ten biggest clones cover around 6% of the sample.

This TCR derives from a man aged 35 to 70 with stage II lung adenocarcinoma. In this chain, TRBV9 is recombined with TRBJ1-1, with a tentative D gene TRBD1 over 6 matching bases. Sequenced here: PBMCs, sampled before any cancer treatment. The CDR3 protein is CASSVSGVGEAFF. The nucleotides read TGTGCCAGCAGCGTGTCAGGGGTGGGTGAAGCTTTCTTT.